The 9 T cell receptor beta chains below were found in one sample sequenced in a study of blood T cells in healthy people across ages. The second PCR ran roughly 6 to 11 cycles with a sample-barcoded 5' primer and J-beta primers. TCRdb recomputed calls from the 5' RACE reads with MiXCR, one row per CDR3 protein. The data show about 1.5 million distinct CDR3 sequences, around 40% seen once. The sample taken for sequencing was blood. The source is a woman under 30 in good health.

This chain connects TRBV2 to TRBJ2-1, with TRBD2 matching 7 bases. V lost 6 bases, J lost 7 bases, and 12 bases stayed unmatched. There are 15 residues in the CDR3. In germline, CDR1 is SNHLY, CDR2 FYNNEI. CDR3 protein: CASSQPGLTFNEQFF. For the CDR3, the DNA is TGTGCCAGCAGCCAACCGGGACTAACCTTTAATGAGCAGTTCTTC.

This clonotype was recorded a few times. The chain has TRBV6-5 and TRBJ1-2; 7 nucleotides match TRBD1. After removal of 0 bases from V and 6 bases from J, the junction contained 4 bases not matched to a gene. The CDR3 length is 14 residues. Germline V gene lookup returns CDR1 MNHEY and CDR2 SVGAGI. The CDR3 protein is CASSYSGRGDGYTF. The CDR3 DNA reads as TGTGCCAGCAGTTACTCGGGCAGGGGGGATGGCTACACCTTC.

This chain links TRBV5-4 with TRBJ2-5; 8 nucleotides agree with TRBD2. The J call may be faulty, since TRBJ2-7 better matches the DNA end. The CDR3 is made up of 15 amino acids. Per the germline V gene, CDR1 is SGHNT and CDR2 is YYREEE (reference sequence). The CDR3: CASRTDGTSVYEQYF. CDR3 nucleotide sequence: TGTGCCAGCAGAACCGACGGGACTAGTGTCTACGAGCAGTACTTC.

The J gene is TRBJ1-2, the V gene TRBV6-5; 10 positions agree with TRBD1. The V segment lost 5 bases and the J segment 7 bases; nucleotides outside the gene matches: 7. From germline, CDR1 is MNHEY and CDR2 SVGAGI. This CDR3 contains 14 residues. The CDR3, as DNA: TGTGCCAGCAGTCGGGACAGGGGAGCAGGTGGCTACACCTTC. As protein: CASSRDRGAGGYTF.

This clonotype was seen only once. V is TRBV6-2 or TRBV6-3 and J is TRBJ1-2, with TRBD1 identical over 9 bases. CDR1 is MNHEY and CDR2 is SVGEGT in the germline V gene. The CDR3 loop spans 16 amino acids. The J segment lost 7 bases and the V segment lost 5 bases, leaving 14 bases of the junction unmatched. The CDR3 region is CASSKQPGQGASGYTF. CDR3 in DNA: TGTGCCAGCAGTAAACAACCGGGACAGGGCGCGAGTGGCTACACCTTC.

This sequence joins TRBV2 and TRBJ2-7, with 10 bases lining up with TRBD2. Germline V gene sequence: CDR1 SNHLY, CDR2 FYNNEI. The CDR3 runs 16 residues. V shed 7 bases, J shed 2 bases, and the junction held 11 bases outside the gene matches. As DNA, the CDR3 is TGTGCCAGCATTGGTGGGCCTAGCGGGAGAACCTACGAGCAGTACTTC. Its protein product is CASIGGPSGRTYEQYF.

The rearrangement links TRBV6-2 or TRBV6-3 to TRBJ1-1; a weak D match, TRBD1 (6 bases). Germline CDR1 is MNHEY and CDR2 is SVGEGT. This CDR3 has 12 amino acids. V was pared by 10 bases and J by 4 bases, with 13 bases between. CDR3 sequence (DNA): TGTGCCACCCAAGACAGGCCCACTGAAGCTTTCTTT. This codes for CATQDRPTEAFF.

The table lists this clonotype with a few counts. This chain links TRBV30 with TRBJ2-1; D possibly corresponds to TRBD1 (5 bases). The CDR3 extends over 14 amino acids. Germline lookup yields CDR1 GTSNPN and CDR2 SVGIG (reference sequence). The V end was cut by 0 bases, the J end by 6 bases, with 12 bases between. The CDR3, as DNA: TGTGCCTGGAGTGTAGGGGCAGGGTTCAATGAGCAGTTCTTC. The encoded protein is CAWSVGAGFNEQFF.

This clonotype has only a few counts. The CDR3 spells CASSPTDTDEQYF. In DNA form, the CDR3 reads TGTGCCAGCAGCCCCACTGACACGGACGAGCAGTACTTC. The chain carries TRBV7-8 and TRBJ2-7; D remains unclear. Looked up from germline, CDR1 is SGHVS and CDR2 is FQNEAQ. With 5 bases removed from V and 5 bases from J, the gap between germline ends came to 13 bases. The CDR3 contains 13 residues.